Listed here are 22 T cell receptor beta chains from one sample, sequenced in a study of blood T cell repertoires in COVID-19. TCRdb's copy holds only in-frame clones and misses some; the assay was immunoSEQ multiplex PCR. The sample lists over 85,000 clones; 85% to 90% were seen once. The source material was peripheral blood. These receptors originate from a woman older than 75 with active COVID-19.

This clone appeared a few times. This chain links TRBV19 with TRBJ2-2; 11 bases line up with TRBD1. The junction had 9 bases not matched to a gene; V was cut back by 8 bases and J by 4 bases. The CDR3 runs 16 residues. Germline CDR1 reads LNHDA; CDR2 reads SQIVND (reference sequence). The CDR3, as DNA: TGTGCCAGTTCCCCCCGCGGGACAGGGGGCACCGGGGAGCTGTTTTTT. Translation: CASSPRGTGGTGELFF.

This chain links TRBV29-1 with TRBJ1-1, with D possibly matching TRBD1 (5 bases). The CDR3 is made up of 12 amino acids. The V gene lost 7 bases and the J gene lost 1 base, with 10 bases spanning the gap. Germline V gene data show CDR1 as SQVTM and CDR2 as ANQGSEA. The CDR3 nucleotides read TGCAGCGCAACCACAGGGAACACTGAAGCTTTCTTT. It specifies CSATTGNTEAFF.

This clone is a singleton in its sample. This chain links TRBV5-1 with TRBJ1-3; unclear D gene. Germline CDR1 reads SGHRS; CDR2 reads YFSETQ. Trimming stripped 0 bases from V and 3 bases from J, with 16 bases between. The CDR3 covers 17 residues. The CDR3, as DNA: TGCGCCAGCAGCTTGGGGCCAGGTTCCTTCCGTGGAAACACCATATATTTT. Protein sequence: CASSLGPGSFRGNTIYF. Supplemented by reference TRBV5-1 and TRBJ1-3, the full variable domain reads KAGVTQTPRYLIKTRGQQVTLSCSPISGHRSVSWYQQTPGQGLQFLFEYFSETQRNKGNFPGRFSGRQFSNSRSEMNVSTLELGDSALYLCASSLGPGSFRGNTIYFGEGSWLTVV.

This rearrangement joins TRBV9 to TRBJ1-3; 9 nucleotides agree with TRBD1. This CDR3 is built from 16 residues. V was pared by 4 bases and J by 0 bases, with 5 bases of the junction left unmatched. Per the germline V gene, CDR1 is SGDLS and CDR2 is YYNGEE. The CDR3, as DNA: TGTGCCAGCAGCCCCCGGACAGGGGTCTCTGGAAACACCATATATTTT. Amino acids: CASSPRTGVSGNTIYF.

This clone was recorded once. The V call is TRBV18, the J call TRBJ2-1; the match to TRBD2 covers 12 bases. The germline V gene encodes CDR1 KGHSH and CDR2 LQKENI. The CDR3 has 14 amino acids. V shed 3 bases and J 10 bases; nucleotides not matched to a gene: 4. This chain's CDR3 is CASSPWTSGNEQFF. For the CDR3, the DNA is TGTGCCAGCTCACCCTGGACTAGCGGGAACGAGCAGTTCTTC.

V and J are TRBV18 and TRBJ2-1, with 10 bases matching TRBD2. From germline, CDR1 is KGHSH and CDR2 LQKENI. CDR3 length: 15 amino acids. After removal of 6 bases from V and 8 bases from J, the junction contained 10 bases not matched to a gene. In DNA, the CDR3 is TGTGCCAGCTCTCAAAGCGGGAGGGCCGTTGATGAGCAGTTCTTC. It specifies CASSQSGRAVDEQFF.

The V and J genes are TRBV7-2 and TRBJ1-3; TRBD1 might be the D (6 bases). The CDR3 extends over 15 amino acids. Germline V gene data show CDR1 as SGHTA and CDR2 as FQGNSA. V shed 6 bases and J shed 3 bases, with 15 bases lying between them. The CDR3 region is CASRTTGLGGNTIYF. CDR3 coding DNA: TGTGCCAGCAGGACTACAGGGTTAGGTGGAAACACCATATATTTT. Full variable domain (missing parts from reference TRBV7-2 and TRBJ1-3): GAGVSQSPSNKVTEKGKDVELRCDPISGHTALYWYRQSLGQGLEFLIYFQGNSAPDKSGLPSDRFSAERTGGSVSTLTIQRTQQEDSAVYLCASRTTGLGGNTIYFGEGSWLTVV.

CDR3 DNA sequence: TGTGCCAGCAGTCGGGACTCCGGGGAGACCCAGTACTTC. It codes for CASSRDSGETQYF. V usage is TRBV12-3 or TRBV12-4 and J usage is TRBJ2-5; possible D gene TRBD2, 6 bases. The CDR3 covers 13 residues. V lost 5 bases and J lost 5, with 12 bases in between.

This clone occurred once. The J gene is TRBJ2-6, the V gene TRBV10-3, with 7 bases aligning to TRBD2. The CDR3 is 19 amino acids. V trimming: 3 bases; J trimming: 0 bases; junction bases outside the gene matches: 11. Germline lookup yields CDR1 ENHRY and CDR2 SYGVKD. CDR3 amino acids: CAISDLTGGHTSGANVLTF. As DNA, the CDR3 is TGTGCCATCAGTGATCTGACGGGAGGCCATACCTCTGGGGCCAACGTCCTGACTTTC.

The CDR3 protein is CASSPLLTTGTGKRSPLHF. Here the CDR3 DNA reads TGTGCCAGCAGCCCACTACTAACGACCGGGACAGGGAAGCGGTCACCCCTCCACTTT. The rearrangement joins TRBV3-1 (or the pseudogene TRBV3-2) to TRBJ1-6; the match to TRBD1 covers 9 bases. CDR1 and CDR2 (germline): LGHDT, YNNKEL (reference sequence). The CDR3 sequence is 19 residues long. With 4 bases clipped from V and 10 bases from J, the junction kept 20 bases outside the gene matches.

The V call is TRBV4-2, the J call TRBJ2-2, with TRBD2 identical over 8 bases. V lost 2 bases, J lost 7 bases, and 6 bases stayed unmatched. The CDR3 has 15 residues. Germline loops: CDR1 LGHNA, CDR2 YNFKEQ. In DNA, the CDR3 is TGTGCCAGCAGCCAATGGGCCCGGGAGGGCGGGGAGCTGTTTTTT. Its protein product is CASSQWAREGGELFF.

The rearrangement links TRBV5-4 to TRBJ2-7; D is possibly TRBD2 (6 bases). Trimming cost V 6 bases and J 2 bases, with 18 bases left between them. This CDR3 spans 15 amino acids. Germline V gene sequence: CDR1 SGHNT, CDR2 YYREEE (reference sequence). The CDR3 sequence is CASTQRATSPYEQYF. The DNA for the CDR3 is TGTGCCAGCACCCAGAGGGCGACTAGTCCCTACGAGCAGTACTTC.

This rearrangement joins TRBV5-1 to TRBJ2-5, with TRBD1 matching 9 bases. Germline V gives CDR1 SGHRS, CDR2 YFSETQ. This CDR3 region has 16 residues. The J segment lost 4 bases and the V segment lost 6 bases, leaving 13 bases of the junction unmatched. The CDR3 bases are TGCGCCAGCACCCCCTTCGGGACAGGGAGGGGAGAGACCCAGTACTTC. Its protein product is CASTPFGTGRGETQYF.

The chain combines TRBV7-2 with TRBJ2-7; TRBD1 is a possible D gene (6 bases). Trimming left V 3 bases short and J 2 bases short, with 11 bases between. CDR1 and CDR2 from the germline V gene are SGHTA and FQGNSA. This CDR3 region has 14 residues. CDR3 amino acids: CASSFDRRTYEQYF. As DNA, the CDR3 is TGTGCCAGCAGCTTCGACAGGCGTACCTACGAGCAGTACTTC.

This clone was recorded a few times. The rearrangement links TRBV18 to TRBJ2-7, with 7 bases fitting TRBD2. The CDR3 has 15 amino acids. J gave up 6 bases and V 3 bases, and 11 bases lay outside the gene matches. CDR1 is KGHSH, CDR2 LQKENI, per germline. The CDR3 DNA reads TGTGCCAGCTCACCCCTGGGAGGGCCGATCCGCGAGCAGTACTTC. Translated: CASSPLGGPIREQYF.

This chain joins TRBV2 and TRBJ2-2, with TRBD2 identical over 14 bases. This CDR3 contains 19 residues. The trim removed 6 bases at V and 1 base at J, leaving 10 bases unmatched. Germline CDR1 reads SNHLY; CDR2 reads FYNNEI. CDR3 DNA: TGTGCCAGCAGCTGGAGGGGACTAGCGGGAGTGGGGAACACCGGGGAGCTGTTTTTT. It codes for CASSWRGLAGVGNTGELFF.

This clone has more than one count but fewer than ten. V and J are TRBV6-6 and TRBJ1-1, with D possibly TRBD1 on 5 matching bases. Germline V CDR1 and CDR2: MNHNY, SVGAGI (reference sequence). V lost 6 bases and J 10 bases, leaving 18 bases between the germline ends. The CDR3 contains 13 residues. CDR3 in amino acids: CASSPRGEISAFF. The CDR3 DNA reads TGTGCCAGCAGCCCCCGGGGGGAAATATCAGCTTTCTTT.

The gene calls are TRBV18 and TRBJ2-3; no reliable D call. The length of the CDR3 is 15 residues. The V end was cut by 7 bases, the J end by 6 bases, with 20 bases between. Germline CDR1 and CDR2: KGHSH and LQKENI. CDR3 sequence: CASFTRSSVSDTQYF. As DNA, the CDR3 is TGTGCCAGCTTCACCAGGTCGAGTGTCTCGGATACGCAGTATTTT. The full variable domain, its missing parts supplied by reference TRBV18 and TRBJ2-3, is NAGVMQNPRHLVRRRGQEARLRCSPMKGHSHVYWYRQLPEEGLKFMVYLQKENIIDESGMPKERFSAEFPKEGPSILRIQQVVRGDSAAYFCASFTRSSVSDTQYFGPGTRLTVL.

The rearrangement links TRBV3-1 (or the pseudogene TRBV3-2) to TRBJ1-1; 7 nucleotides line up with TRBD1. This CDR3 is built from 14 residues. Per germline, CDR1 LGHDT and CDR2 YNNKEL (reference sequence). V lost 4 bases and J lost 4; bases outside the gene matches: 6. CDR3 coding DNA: TGTGCCAGCAGCCCGCGACAGGGCTCCACTGAAGCTTTCTTT. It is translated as CASSPRQGSTEAFF.

The CDR3 protein is CASSRPGSRGTDTQYF. CDR3 bases: TGTGCCAGCAGCCGCCCCGGCTCGCGGGGCACAGATACGCAGTATTTT. The rearrangement links TRBV6-2 or TRBV6-3 to TRBJ2-3; tentatively, D is TRBD2 (5 bases). V gave up 6 bases and J gave up 1 base, with 17 bases separating them. This CDR3 comprises 16 residues. Germline V gene sequence: CDR1 MNHEY, CDR2 SVGEGT.

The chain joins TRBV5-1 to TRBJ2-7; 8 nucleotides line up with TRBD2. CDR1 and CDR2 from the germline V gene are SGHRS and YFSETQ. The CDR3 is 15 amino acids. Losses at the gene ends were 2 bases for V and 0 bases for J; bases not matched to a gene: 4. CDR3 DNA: TGCGCCAGCAGCTTCCTAGCGGGTAGCTCCTACGAGCAGTACTTC. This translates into CASSFLAGSSYEQYF.

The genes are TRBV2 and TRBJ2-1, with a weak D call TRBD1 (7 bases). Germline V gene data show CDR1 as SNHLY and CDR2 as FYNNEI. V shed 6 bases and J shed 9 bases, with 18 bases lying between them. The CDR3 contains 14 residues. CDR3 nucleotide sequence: TGTGCCAGCAGACCCGGACAGGTGGAGGGTGAGCAGTTCTTC. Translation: CASRPGQVEGEQFF.